Listed below are T cell receptor beta chains from one sample, sequenced in a study of spatial heterogeneity in lung cancer. MiXCR, applied by TCRdb to the 5' RACE reads, yields one record per CDR3 protein. The sample has approximately 39,000 distinct CDR3 sequences, under 9% seen once. The sequenced sample was PBMCs, obtained at follow-up. The receptors were sampled from a male donor with early-stage non-small cell lung cancer. CDR3s include the opening cysteine and the closing phenylalanine or tryptophan. D genes are given only for firm matches.

j_call v_call d_call cdr3_length cdr3_aa
TRBJ2-4 TRBV5-1 . 15 CASSPEPDTKNIQYF
TRBJ1-1 TRBV2 . 16 CASSVIGDSVIAEAFF
TRBJ1-4 TRBV7-8 . 15 CASSLSTGRDEKLFF
TRBJ2-7 TRBV27 . 13 CASRHTVSYEQYF
TRBJ2-1 TRBV7-2 TRBD1 14 CASSGTGGGDEQFF
TRBJ2-3 TRBV5-5 TRBD1 14 CASSFGQGADTQYF
TRBJ1-1 TRBV5-1 . 13 CASTPQENTEAFF
TRBJ2-1 TRBV12-3/TRBV12-4 . 17 CASSRTGPGRAYNEQFF
TRBJ2-5 TRBV6-6 . 13 CASSYGVQETQYF
TRBJ2-5 TRBV4-1 TRBD2 16 CASSQGASGDQETQYF
TRBJ2-3 TRBV2 . 14 CASSAGGDTDTQYF
TRBJ2-3 TRBV11-3 . 13 CASSSNGGLTQYF
TRBJ2-1 TRBV3-1 TRBD2 16 CASSLKAGGMANEQFF
TRBJ2-3 TRBV12-3/TRBV12-4 TRBD1 14 CASSDRGLIDTQYF
TRBJ2-2 TRBV6-5 TRBD1 16 CASSTTGDSFTGELFF
TRBJ2-5 TRBV18 TRBD1 16 CASSPPAGTGRQTQYF
TRBJ2-3 TRBV2 TRBD1 15 CASSEAYGQADTQYF
TRBJ1-2 TRBV5-8 . 14 CASSLPGVDYGYTF
TRBJ2-3 TRBV7-2 TRBD1 15 CASSPTGGRTDTQYF
TRBJ1-1 TRBV5-4 . 14 CASNLQGLDTEAFF
TRBJ2-1 TRBV20-1 . 15 CSAREGGWALNEQFF
TRBJ2-3 TRBV10-3 . 13 CAVQGSRTDTQYF
TRBJ2-1 TRBV27 . 17 CASSFGPGASEVNEQFF
TRBJ1-5 TRBV6-2/TRBV6-3 . 16 CASSAEGGQGNQPQHF
TRBJ1-1 TRBV18 TRBD1 14 CASRGTGANTEAFF
TRBJ2-3 TRBV12-3/TRBV12-4 . 12 CASSFSTDTQYF
TRBJ2-1 TRBV5-1 . 12 CASSSGSNEQFF
TRBJ1-5 TRBV5-6 TRBD1 16 CASSLGMTGFNQPQHF
TRBJ1-1 TRBV7-9 . 15 CASSARGRQNTEAFF
TRBJ2-3 TRBV7-9 TRBD2 14 CASSPTSGTDTQYF
TRBJ2-7 TRBV5-1 . 14 CASRERPGYNEQYF
TRBJ2-4 TRBV5-1 TRBD1 18 CASSSPGQPDLAKNIQYF
TRBJ1-6 TRBV7-2 . 13 CASLRDHNSPLHF
TRBJ2-7 TRBV3-1 TRBD2 15 CASSQGPSGGAEQYF
TRBJ2-1 TRBV4-1 . 15 CASSQDLTAGRVQFF
TRBJ1-2 TRBV6-5 TRBD1 14 CASSYDGTVYGYTF
TRBJ1-2 TRBV7-6 . 15 CASSVGLPTPHGYTF
TRBJ1-1 TRBV6-5 . 12 CATRRGGTEAFF
TRBJ1-1 TRBV9 . 13 CASRRLERVEAFF
TRBJ2-7 TRBV6-2/TRBV6-3 TRBD1 16 CASSSPDRGLSYEQYF
TRBJ2-2 TRBV5-1 TRBD1 17 CASSSSGDRGREGELFF
TRBJ2-7 TRBV4-1 . 14 CASSQESAAYEQYF
TRBJ2-5 TRBV11-2 . 15 CASSAGAGPQETQYF
TRBJ2-7 TRBV5-1 . 15 CASSLYGGLSYEQYF
TRBJ2-1 TRBV10-2 TRBD2 16 CASAKPPSGVHNEQFF
TRBJ2-1 TRBV19 . 15 CASMFQVGYYQEQFF
TRBJ1-4 TRBV5-4 TRBD1 19 CASSLKTGGAGLSVEKLFF
TRBJ1-2 TRBV29-1 TRBD1 13 CSVDWTGKYGYTF
TRBJ2-5 TRBV5-1 . 13 CASSFEGLETQYF
TRBJ2-1 TRBV28 TRBD2 15 CASRGASGSRSEQFF
TRBJ2-3 TRBV20-1 TRBD2 20 CSARDGAPRTSGSLTDTQYF
TRBJ2-7 TRBV6-2/TRBV6-3 TRBD2 15 CASSPFSGGSYEQYF
TRBJ2-1 TRBV12-3/TRBV12-4 . 14 CASGPSSSYNEQFF